This T cell receptor beta chain was documented in a study of T cells after yellow fever vaccination. Study-level points and caveats: Only a small proportion of the clonotypes turned up in both the CD4 and the CD8 compartments, likely arising from convergent recombination.

V trimming: 4 bases; J trimming: 0 bases; junction bases outside the gene matches: 4. Germline V lookup: CDR1 MNHEY, CDR2 SMNVEV (reference sequence). The CDR3 covers 16 residues. Production of TCR cDNA was by 5'RACE template switching, which also added a universal primer site and UMIs. TCRdb analysed the 5' RACE reads with MiXCR anew, one entry per CDR3 protein. The sample yields some 120,000 distinct CDR3 sequences, around 15% seen once. To note about this clonotype: Its antigen is unknown.

The chain recombines TRBV27 with TRBJ2-3, with 10 bases fitting TRBD2. The sequence came from a man aged 18 to 29 who received the YFV17D yellow fever vaccine. The starting material was CD8+ T cells sorted from PBMCs, obtained 5 days after the yellow fever booster vaccination. The chain's CDR3 is CASSSVAGGSTDTQYF. The CDR3 region has the DNA TGTGCCAGCAGTTCAGTAGCGGGGGGAAGCACAGATACGCAGTATTTT.